The rows below give T cell receptor beta chains drawn from one sample of a study of CD8+ T cells in alopecia areata. Profiled with immunoSEQ multiplex PCR; TCRdb holds only in-frame clones, not every one. The sample records some 180,000 clones, 40% to 55% being singletons. Sequenced here: CD8+ T cells sorted from blood, sampled at week 52, from a patient treated with tofacitinib. The receptors come from a human donor with alopecia areata. Both conserved end residues are part of each CDR3. D genes are given only for firm matches. Size is omitted from some rows. Given values are once, few, many or a class for expanded clones.

>NA|TRBV13|NA|TRBJ2-1
CASSSQDSREQFF
TGTGCCAGCAGTAGCCAGGATAGTCGTGAGCAGTTCTTC
>TRBD2|TRBV9|NA|TRBJ2-1
CASSVEAWGEGYNEQFF
TGTGCCAGCAGCGTAGAGGCGTGGGGGGAGGGCTACAATGAGCAGTTCTTC
>NA|TRBV29-1|NA|TRBJ2-1
CSAPWDNRYNEQFF
TGCAGCGCTCCTTGGGACAACCGATACAATGAGCAGTTCTTC
>NA|TRBV29-1|once|TRBJ1-2
CSVEDLGETLYGYTF
TGCAGCGTTGAAGATCTGGGCGAGACACTCTATGGCTACACCTTC
>NA|TRBV9|NA|TRBJ2-3
CASSLWTVADTQYF
TGTGCCAGCAGTCTATGGACCGTGGCAGATACGCAGTATTTT
>NA|TRBV7-2|NA|TRBJ1-2
CALAGDGYTF
TGTGCCCTGGCGGGGGATGGCTACACCTTC
>NA|TRBV13|NA|TRBJ2-2
CASSLHGDTGELFF
TGTGCCAGCAGCTTACACGGGGACACCGGGGAGCTGTTTTTT
>NA|TRBV7-3|medium-sized|TRBJ1-1
CASSPGLLGTEAFF
TGTGCCAGCAGTCCAGGGTTGTTAGGCACTGAAGCTTTCTTT
>TRBD1|TRBV4-3|NA|TRBJ1-2
CASSQGRSLDRPLVYGYTF
TGCGCCAGCAGCCAAGGGAGATCCCTGGACAGGCCCCTCGTGTATGGCTACACCTTC
>NA|TRBV29-1|NA|TRBJ1-2
CSVDSGRFYGYTF
TGCAGCGTTGATTCTGGCAGGTTCTATGGCTACACCTTC
>NA|TRBV7-9|NA|TRBJ1-2
CASSLIQGRDYGYTF
TGTGCCAGCAGCTTAATTCAGGGCAGGGACTATGGCTACACCTTC
>NA|TRBV7-9|NA|TRBJ2-7
CASSLGSYEQYF
TGTGCCAGCAGCTTAGGGTCGTACGAGCAGTACTTC
>TRBD2|TRBV29-1|NA|TRBJ2-3
CSVERLAGSYF
TGCAGCGTTGAACGTCTAGCGGGGTCGTATTTT
>TRBD1|TRBV27|NA|TRBJ1-3
CASSWDSGNTIYF
TGTGCCAGCAGTTGGGACAGCGGAAACACCATATATTTT
>TRBD2|TRBV5-1|many|TRBJ2-1
CASSLAAGGPYNEQFF
TGCGCCAGCAGCTTGGCCGCGGGGGGCCCCTACAATGAGCAGTTCTTC
>NA|TRBV27|few|TRBJ2-1
CASSLSSTYNEQFF
TGTGCCAGCAGTTTATCGTCTACTTACAATGAGCAGTTCTTC
>NA|TRBV19|many|TRBJ2-7
CASSGAGAADEQYF
TGTGCCAGTAGTGGGGCAGGGGCCGCCGACGAGCAGTACTTC
>NA|TRBV30|NA|TRBJ1-2
CAWDRNYYGYTF
TGTGCCTGGGACAGGAACTACTATGGCTACACCTTC
>TRBD1|TRBV5-1|NA|TRBJ2-2
CASSRLGDRKQRGTGELFF
TGCGCCAGCAGCCGCCTGGGGGACAGAAAACAACGGGGCACCGGGGAGCTGTTTTTT
>NA|TRBV7-9|NA|TRBJ1-1
CASTRRGTEAFF
TGTGCCAGCACGAGACGGGGCACTGAAGCTTTCTTT
>NA|TRBV5-1|NA|TRBJ2-7
CASSLEGSSYEQYF
TGCGCCAGCAGCTTGGAAGGGAGCTCCTACGAGCAGTACTTC
>NA|TRBV6-5|NA|TRBJ2-3
CASSYPGGVDTQYF
TGTGCCAGCAGTTACCCGGGGGGCGTAGATACGCAGTATTTT
>NA|TRBV30|few|TRBJ1-1
CAWKLGTNTEAFF
TGTGCCTGGAAACTGGGGACGAACACTGAAGCTTTCTTT
>TRBD2|TRBV7-8|NA|TRBJ2-5
CASSLVKISGGKRETQYF
TGTGCCAGCAGCTTAGTCAAGATTAGCGGGGGGAAAAGGGAGACCCAGTACTTC
>NA|TRBV7-8|NA|TRBJ1-5
CASSSLQGNQYQPQHF
TGTGCCAGCAGCTCACTACAGGGAAACCAGTATCAGCCCCAGCATTTT
>NA|TRBV27|few|TRBJ1-2
CASSFGRQNYGYTF
TGTGCCAGCAGTTTTGGCAGACAAAACTATGGCTACACCTTC
>NA|TRBV4-3|NA|TRBJ2-7
CASSQAVFSYEQYF
TGCGCCAGCAGCCAAGCCGTCTTTTCCTACGAGCAGTACTTC